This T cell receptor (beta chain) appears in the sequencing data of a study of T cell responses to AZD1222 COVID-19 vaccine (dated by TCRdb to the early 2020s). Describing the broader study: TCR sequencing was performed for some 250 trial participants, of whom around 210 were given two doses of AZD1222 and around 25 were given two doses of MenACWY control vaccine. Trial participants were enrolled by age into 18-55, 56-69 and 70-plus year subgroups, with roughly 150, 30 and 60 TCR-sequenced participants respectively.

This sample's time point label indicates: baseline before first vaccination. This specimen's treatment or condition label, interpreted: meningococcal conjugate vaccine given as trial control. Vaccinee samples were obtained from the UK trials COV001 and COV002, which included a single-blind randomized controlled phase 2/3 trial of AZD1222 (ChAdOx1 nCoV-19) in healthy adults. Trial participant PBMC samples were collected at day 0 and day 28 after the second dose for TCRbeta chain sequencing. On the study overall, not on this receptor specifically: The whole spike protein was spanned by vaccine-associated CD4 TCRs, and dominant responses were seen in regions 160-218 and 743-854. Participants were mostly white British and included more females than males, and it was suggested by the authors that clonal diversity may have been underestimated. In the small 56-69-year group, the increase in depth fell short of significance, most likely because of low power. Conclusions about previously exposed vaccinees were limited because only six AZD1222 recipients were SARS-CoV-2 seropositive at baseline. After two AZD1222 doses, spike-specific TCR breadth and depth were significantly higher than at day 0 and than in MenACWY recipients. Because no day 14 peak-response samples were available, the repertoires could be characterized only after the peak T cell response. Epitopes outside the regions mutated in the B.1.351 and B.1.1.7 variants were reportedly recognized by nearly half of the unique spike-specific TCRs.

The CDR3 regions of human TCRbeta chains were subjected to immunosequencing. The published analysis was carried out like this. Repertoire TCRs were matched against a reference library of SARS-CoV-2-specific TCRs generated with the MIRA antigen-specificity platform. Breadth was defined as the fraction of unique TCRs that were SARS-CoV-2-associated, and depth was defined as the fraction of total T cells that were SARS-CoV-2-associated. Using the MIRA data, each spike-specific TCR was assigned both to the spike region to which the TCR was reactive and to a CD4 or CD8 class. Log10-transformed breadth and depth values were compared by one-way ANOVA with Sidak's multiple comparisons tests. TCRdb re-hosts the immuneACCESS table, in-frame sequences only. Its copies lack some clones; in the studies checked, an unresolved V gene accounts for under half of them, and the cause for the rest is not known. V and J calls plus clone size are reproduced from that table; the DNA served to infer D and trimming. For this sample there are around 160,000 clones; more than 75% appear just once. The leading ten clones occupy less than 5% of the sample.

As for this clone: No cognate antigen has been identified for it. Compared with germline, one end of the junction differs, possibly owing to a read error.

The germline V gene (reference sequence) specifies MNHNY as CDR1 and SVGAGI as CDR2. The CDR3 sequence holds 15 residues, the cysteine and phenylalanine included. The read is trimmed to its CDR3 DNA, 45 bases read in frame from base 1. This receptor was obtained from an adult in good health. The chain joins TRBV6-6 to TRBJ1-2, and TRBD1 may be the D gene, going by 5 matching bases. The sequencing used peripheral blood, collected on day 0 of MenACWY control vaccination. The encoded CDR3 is CASSLHGASDYGYTF. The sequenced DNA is TGTGCCAGCTCCCTCCATGGGGCCTCTGACTACGGCTACACCTTC.